The 25 T cell receptor beta chains below all came from one sample that was sequenced in a study of beta chain features in type 1 diabetes. Reverse transcribing all isolated RNA meant expressed TCRB transcripts were sequenced. The data were produced by immunoSEQ multiplex PCR, yet TCRdb's version contains in-frame clones alone and is incomplete. The sample holds about 260,000 clones; around 65% are singletons and the top ten take around 0.057%. The sample comprised naive CD4+ T cells from blood. These receptors came from a man under 40 in good health.

This chain links TRBV5-1 with TRBJ2-7; perhaps TRBD2 as D (6 bases). The CDR3 has 14 amino acids. Germline V gene sequence: CDR1 SGHRS, CDR2 YFSETQ. Trimming stripped 0 bases from V and 3 bases from J, with 10 bases between. CDR3 region: CASSLDMRGYEQYF. CDR3 sequence (DNA): TGCGCCAGCAGCTTGGATATGCGGGGCTACGAGCAGTACTTC.

The chain is built from TRBV7-9 and TRBJ2-1, with 11 nucleotides matching TRBD2. The CDR3 loop spans 13 amino acids. The germline V gene encodes CDR1 SEHNR and CDR2 FQNEAQ (reference sequence). J gave up 3 bases and V 10 bases, and 2 bases lay outside the gene matches. CDR3: CATGLAGYNEQFF. CDR3 sequence (DNA): TGTGCCACCGGACTAGCGGGCTACAATGAGCAGTTCTTC.

This clone was seen a few times. The sample carries other DNA sequences with the same CDR3. This chain connects TRBV30 to TRBJ2-1, with 7 bases fitting TRBD2. The germline gives CDR1 GTSNPN, CDR2 SVGIG (reference sequence). The length of the CDR3 is 12 residues. Trimming cost V 4 bases and J 4 bases; bases outside gene matches: 1. This chain's CDR3 is CAWTSGYNEQFF. The DNA of the CDR3 is TGTGCCTGGACTAGCGGTTACAATGAGCAGTTCTTC. The full variable domain, completed using reference TRBV30 and TRBJ2-1, is SQTIHQWPATLVQPVGSPLSLECTVEGTSNPNLYWYRQAAGRGLQLLFYSVGIGQISSEVPQNLSASRPQDRQFILSSKKLLLSDSGFYLCAWTSGYNEQFFGPGTRLTVL.

The chain combines TRBV29-1 with TRBJ2-2, with D perhaps TRBD1 (5 bases). CDR1 and CDR2 (germline): SQVTM, ANQGSEA. The CDR3 extends over 14 amino acids. V lost 4 bases and J 4 bases, leaving 13 bases between the germline ends. The chain's CDR3 is CSVGGRAGTGELFF. The CDR3 DNA reads TGCAGCGTTGGAGGCAGGGCCGGCACCGGGGAGCTGTTTTTT.

In its sample, this clone was seen once. The rearrangement joins TRBV15 to TRBJ2-3; a possible D gene is TRBD1 (5 bases). Germline V gene sequence: CDR1 LNHNV, CDR2 YYDKDF (reference sequence). With 1 base removed from V and 2 bases from J, the gap between germline ends came to 13 bases. The length of the CDR3 is 16 residues. CDR3 amino acids: CATSRGSGANTDTQYF. The CDR3 region has the DNA TGTGCCACCAGCAGAGGGTCTGGGGCCAACACAGATACGCAGTATTTT.

The chain joins TRBV29-1 to TRBJ2-1; TRBD1 might be the D (12 bases). The CDR3 totals 21 residues. Germline values: CDR1 SQVTM, CDR2 ANQGSEA. V was trimmed by 7 bases and J by 6 bases, leaving 40 bases between them. For the CDR3, the DNA is TGCAGCGCCGATCGAACCGGGACAGGGGGCGTTAGCGGGAGGGCCGGCAATGAGCAGTTCTTC. Protein: CSADRTGTGGVSGRAGNEQFF.

As to this clone: The same CDR3 arises from other DNA sequences in this sample as well. CDR3 residues: CSVRESYEQYF. The DNA for the CDR3 is TGCAGCGTTAGGGAGTCCTACGAGCAGTACTTC. V and J are TRBV29-1 and TRBJ2-7; the D gene is possibly TRBD2 (5 bases). CDR1 and CDR2 from the germline V gene are SQVTM and ANQGSEA. The CDR3 is 11 residues long. V was trimmed by 5 bases and J by 1 base, leaving 6 bases between them.

The chain has TRBV4-2 and TRBJ2-3; D might be TRBD1 (7 bases). CDR1 and CDR2 (germline): LGHNA, YNFKEQ. This CDR3 comprises 15 residues. V was cut by 6 bases and J by 7 bases, with 20 bases left in between. CDR3 coding DNA: TGTGCCAGCAGTAAAACCAGGGGGGATATGCATACGCAGTATTTT. It is translated as CASSKTRGDMHTQYF.

The chain joins TRBV7-9 to TRBJ2-3, with a tentative D call TRBD2 (5 bases). The CDR3 is 13 amino acids. Germline CDR1 is SEHNR and CDR2 is FQNEAQ (reference sequence). The V gene lost 5 bases and the J gene lost 13 bases, with 19 bases spanning the gap. The CDR3 loop is CASSDPGVGLEYF. CDR3 DNA: TGTGCCAGCAGCGATCCCGGGGTGGGTTTGGAGTATTTT.

Comments on this clone: Distinct nucleotide sequences in the sample also encode this CDR3. The V call is TRBV29-1, the J call TRBJ1-1, with 9 bases aligning to TRBD1. The ends lost 6 bases at V and 0 bases at J; junction bases unmatched: 2. The CDR3 extends over 13 amino acids. The germline CDR1 and CDR2 sequences are SQVTM and ANQGSEA. CDR3 sequence reads: CSVGDRVNTEAFF. CDR3 bases: TGCAGCGTCGGGGACAGGGTGAACACTGAAGCTTTCTTT.

This clone has just a few counts. The rearrangement links TRBV29-1 to TRBJ2-3; D gene ambiguous. Trimming stripped 7 bases from V and 2 bases from J, with 4 bases between. Germline V gene lookup returns CDR1 SQVTM and CDR2 ANQGSEA. CDR3 length: 10 residues. CDR3 sequence: CSAFTDTQYF. As DNA, the CDR3 is TGCAGCGCCTTCACAGATACGCAGTATTTT.

V gene TRBV30 combines with J gene TRBJ2-5; tentatively, D is TRBD1 (5 bases). Trimming removed 8 bases from V and 4 bases from J, with 17 bases in between. The CDR3 length is 13 residues. Looked up from germline, CDR1 is GTSNPN and CDR2 is SVGIG (reference sequence). CDR3 nucleotides: TGTGCCGGAACCCCAGGGAAAGTAGAGACCCAGTACTTC. Translating gives CAGTPGKVETQYF.

CDR3 in amino acids: CSARASLGAEAFF. The CDR3 region has the DNA TGCAGCGCGAGGGCCTCCTTGGGTGCTGAAGCTTTCTTT. The chain is built from TRBV29-1 and TRBJ1-1, with D unresolved. Germline V CDR1 and CDR2: SQVTM, ANQGSEA. V dropped 7 bases and J dropped 6 bases, with 18 bases sitting between them. The CDR3 runs to 13 residues.

The chain couples TRBV5-4 to TRBJ2-3; 8 nucleotides agree with TRBD2. This CDR3 spans 15 amino acids. The germline V gene encodes CDR1 SGHNT and CDR2 YYREEE (reference sequence). Germline trimming cut 1 base from V and 1 base from J; bases unmatched to any gene: 2. The CDR3 is CASSLLAGGTDTQYF. In nucleotides, the CDR3 is TGTGCCAGCAGCTTGCTAGCGGGCGGCACAGATACGCAGTATTTT.

This chain connects TRBV6-6 to TRBJ2-3; no definite D call. Germline V gene sequence: CDR1 MNHNY, CDR2 SVGAGI (reference sequence). V gave up 0 bases and J gave up 2 bases, with 12 bases separating them. This CDR3 has 16 amino acids. CDR3: CASSYSQPTYTDTQYF. In nucleotides, the CDR3 is TGTGCCAGCAGTTACTCTCAGCCTACTTACACAGATACGCAGTATTTT.

The chain uses TRBV7-6 and TRBJ2-3; 9 bases agree with TRBD2. CDR3 length: 13 residues. The V gene end was trimmed by 5 bases and the J gene end by 12 bases; junction bases not matched to a gene: 9. Germline-derived CDR1 and CDR2 are SGHVS and FNYEAQ. The DNA for the CDR3 is TGTGCCAGCAGCGTCTTAGCGGGAGCCTCCCAGTATTTT. Protein product: CASSVLAGASQYF.

In DNA, the CDR3 is TGTGCCAGCAGTATTGGCAAACTAGCGGGCACCGGGGAGCTGTTTTTT. Its translation is CASSIGKLAGTGELFF. The chain uses TRBV25-1 and TRBJ2-2; the match to TRBD2 covers 9 bases. Per germline, CDR1 MGHDK and CDR2 SYGVNS. This CDR3 is 16 amino acids long. J was trimmed by 4 bases and V by 5 bases; bases with no gene match: 8.

The CDR3, as DNA: TGCAGCGTTGAATCGCAGGTGGGCACAGATACGCAGTATTTT. Translating it yields CSVESQVGTDTQYF. The rearrangement uses TRBV29-1 and TRBJ2-3, with D unresolved. The CDR3 has 14 amino acids. Trimming left V 2 bases short and J 1 base short, with 10 bases between. Germline assignment: CDR1 SQVTM and CDR2 ANQGSEA.

This clone occurred a few times. The V and J genes are TRBV7-9 and TRBJ2-3; D ambiguous. Trimming removed 4 bases at V and 0 bases at J, with 11 bases between. This CDR3 comprises 15 residues. The V gene's germline CDR1 is SEHNR and CDR2 FQNEAQ (reference sequence). CDR3 protein: CASSSLLSSTDTQYF. For the CDR3, the DNA is TGTGCCAGCAGCTCCCTGTTATCTAGCACAGATACGCAGTATTTT.

The chain employs TRBV10-3 and TRBJ2-5; D gene ambiguous. CDR1 and CDR2 (germline): ENHRY, SYGVKD. CDR3 size: 12 residues. V lost 4 bases and J lost 5, with 8 bases in between. The DNA for the CDR3 is TGTGCCATCAGTGCCCCCCAGGAGACCCAGTACTTC. Encoded protein: CAISAPQETQYF.

V and J are TRBV14 and TRBJ2-1, with D tentatively TRBD2 (5 bases). The CDR3 loop spans 12 amino acids. The germline V gene encodes CDR1 SGHDN and CDR2 FVKESK. Trimming stripped 4 bases from V and 8 bases from J, with 9 bases between. Here the CDR3 DNA reads TGTGCCAGCAGCCCTAGCAGGCATGAGCAGTTCTTC. It is translated as CASSPSRHEQFF. The variable domain in full, with the rest retrieved from reference TRBV14 and TRBJ2-1, is EAGVTQFPSHSVIEKGQTVTLRCDPISGHDNLYWYRRVMGKEIKFLLHFVKESKQDESGMPNNRFLAERTGGTYSTLKVQPAELEDSGVYFCASSPSRHEQFFGPGTRLTVL.

The V and J genes are TRBV4-3 and TRBJ2-1, with D perhaps TRBD2 (5 bases). Germline assignment: CDR1 LGHNA and CDR2 YSLEER. This CDR3 has 17 residues. V lost 4 bases and J lost 2, with 18 bases in between. This CDR3 reads CASSPLPDGIAYNEQFF. CDR3 in DNA: TGCGCCAGCAGCCCCCTCCCCGACGGGATCGCCTACAATGAGCAGTTCTTC.

The sample holds a few counts of this clone. The chain has TRBV29-1 and TRBJ1-2; no clear D gene. The CDR3 is 13 residues long. Germline V gene data show CDR1 as SQVTM and CDR2 as ANQGSEA. V lost 4 bases and J lost 1, with 10 bases in between. The CDR3 loop is CSVVSRLNYGYTF. The CDR3 DNA follows: TGCAGCGTTGTAAGCCGTCTTAACTATGGCTACACCTTC.

This clone turned up a few times. The rearrangement links TRBV29-1 to TRBJ2-4; maybe TRBD1 (6 bases). V lost 3 bases and J 8 bases, leaving 11 bases between the germline ends. Germline V CDR1 and CDR2: SQVTM, ANQGSEA. CDR3 length: 12 residues. In DNA, the CDR3 is TGCAGCGTTGACGAGGGGGACGACATTCAGTACTTC. Protein: CSVDEGDDIQYF.

The gene calls are TRBV30 and TRBJ2-3; weak D call: TRBD2 (5 bases). The V gene's germline CDR1 is GTSNPN and CDR2 SVGIG (reference sequence). With 3 bases removed from V and 6 bases from J, the gap between germline ends came to 10 bases. The CDR3 length is 12 residues. The CDR3 reads CAWSPSSDTQYF. CDR3 sequence (DNA): TGTGCCTGGAGCCCCTCTAGCGATACGCAGTATTTT.